This T cell receptor beta chain was sequenced in a study of blood T cell repertoires in COVID-19. TCRdb's table, derived via immunoSEQ multiplex PCR, lists solely in-frame clones and lacks some. The sample shows about 87,000 clones, more than 75% of them seen only once. Germline loops: CDR1 LNHDA, CDR2 SQIVND (reference sequence). V gave up 3 bases and J gave up 6 bases; unmatched junction bases: 4. This CDR3 spans 15 amino acids. This clonotype was obtained from a man in his forties with acute or convalescent COVID-19. The V and J genes are TRBV19 and TRBJ2-1, with TRBD2 identical over 11 bases. Sequenced input: peripheral blood. Written as DNA, the CDR3 is TGTGCCAGTAGTATCCTAGCGGGAGGAGGCAATGAGCAGTTCTTC. This sequence encodes CASSILAGGGNEQFF. Drawing the rest from reference TRBV19 and TRBJ2-1, the complete variable domain is DGGITQSPKYLFRKEGQNVTLSCEQNLNHDAMYWYRQDPGQGLRLIYYSQIVNDFQKGDIAEGYSVSREKKESFPLTVTSAQKNPTAFYLCASSILAGGGNEQFFGPGTRLTVL.